These 4 T cell receptor beta chains were all obtained from the same sample, sequenced in a study of shared clonotypes between healthy human individuals. Repertoires were generated with immunoSEQ multiplex PCR, while TCRdb's copy carries only in-frame clones and drops some. The sample shows fewer than 850,000 clones, approximately 79% of them seen only once. Sequenced material: memory CD4+ T cells sorted from blood. As for subset: CD45RA-negative fraction. These receptors were obtained from a woman aged 25 to 45 in good health.

This chain joins TRBV7-2 and TRBJ2-5, with 10 bases lining up with TRBD2. CDR3 length: 15 residues. V lost 6 bases, J lost 4 bases, and 8 bases stayed unmatched. Germline-derived CDR1 and CDR2 are SGHTA and FQGNSA. CDR3 nucleotides: TGTGCCAGCAGTGCTAGCGGGAGCGCGGTAGAGACCCAGTACTTC. Protein sequence: CASSASGSAVETQYF. The entire variable domain, with the rest obtained from reference TRBV7-2 and TRBJ2-5, is as follows: GAGVSQSPSNKVTEKGKDVELRCDPISGHTALYWYRQSLGQGLEFLIYFQGNSAPDKSGLPSDRFSAERTGGSVSTLTIQRTQQEDSAVYLCASSASGSAVETQYFGPGTRLLVL.

As regards this clone: It is likely a read error: a sequence one base away is far more abundant. This same CDR3 is encoded by further DNA sequences in the sample. This sequence joins TRBV7-9 and TRBJ2-7; no firm D call. With 5 bases removed from V and 8 bases from J, the gap between germline ends came to 13 bases. The CDR3 extends over 12 amino acids. From germline, CDR1 is SEHNR and CDR2 FQNEAQ (reference sequence). In DNA, the CDR3 is TGTGCCAGCAGCCAGGACCCCAGACAGCAGTACTTC. It specifies CASSQDPRQQYF.

V gene TRBV7-2 combines with J gene TRBJ1-2; no definite D call. Trimming pared 5 bases from V and 4 bases from J, leaving 14 bases between. Germline CDR1 SGHTA, CDR2 FQGNSA. The CDR3 sequence is 14 residues long. In nucleotides, the CDR3 is TGTGCCAGCAGCACCGCAGACAAATCCTATGGCTACACCTTC. The encoded protein is CASSTADKSYGYTF.

The gene calls are TRBV19 and TRBJ2-3; possibly TRBD2 for D (5 bases). V was shortened by 7 bases and J by 4 bases, with 9 bases between the two germline ends. The germline CDR1 and CDR2 sequences are LNHDA and SQIVND (reference sequence). The CDR3 is 12 residues long. The CDR3 protein is CASNGDSDTQYF. DNA for the CDR3: TGTGCCAGTAACGGGGATTCAGATACGCAGTATTTT.